These T cell receptor beta chains were read from a single sample in a study of control samples from healthy donors and cancer patients. The repertoire was sequenced with immunoSEQ multiplex PCR; TCRdb's copy has only in-frame clones and lacks some. Among about 150,000 clones listed, around 90% were seen once. Sequenced material: blood. These receptors all stem from a woman between 25 and 40 years old in good health. Each CDR3 is given with its conserved first and last residue. The D gene is left open where the match is weak. For some rows the clone size is stated as once, few or many, or as a class when expanded; others skip it.

NA	TRBV14	NA	TRBJ1-5	TGTGCCAGCAGCCCCAAAGGGCCAGGGGATCAGCCCCAGCATTTT	CASSPKGPGDQPQHF
NA	TRBV10-3	NA	TRBJ1-2	TGTGCCATCAGTGGGGGAGGGGCGGTTTATGGCTACACCTTC	CAISGGGAVYGYTF
NA	TRBV2	NA	TRBJ1-1	TGTGCCAGCTGGGAGGTGCAGGGAGTGGCTTTCTTT	CASWEVQGVAFF
NA	TRBV4-2	NA	TRBJ1-1	TGTGCCAGCAGCCAAGTGGGGGGCACTGAAGCTTTCTTT	CASSQVGGTEAFF
NA	TRBV7-2	TRBD2	TRBJ2-7	TGTGCCAGCAGCCCCGGACTAGCGGTAACCTTC	CASSPGLAVTF
NA	TRBV2	TRBD1	TRBJ2-2	TGTGCCAGCAGACTGGACAGGGGGACCGGGGAGCTGTTTTTT	CASRLDRGTGELFF
NA	TRBV7-9	NA	TRBJ2-2	TGTGCCAGCAACGGACTAATGGTCACCGGGGAGCTGTTTTTT	CASNGLMVTGELFF
NA	TRBV7-2	TRBD1	TRBJ1-4	TGTGCCAGCAGCTCAGGGGGTTCGGTTGAAAAACTGTTTTTT	CASSSGGSVEKLFF
NA	TRBV10-3	NA	TRBJ2-5	TGTGCCATCAGTGAAACGGGGCTGGAGGAGGCCCAGTACTTC	CAISETGLEEAQYF
once	TRBV19	TRBD1	TRBJ1-4	TGTGCCAGTAGCCCGGGACAGGGGGCCCCCGGGCCTTCGAAAAAACTGTTTTTT	CASSPGQGAPGPSKKLFF
NA	TRBV19	TRBD1	TRBJ1-6	TGTGCCAGCACCAGCAGGGGGACAGCCGGCTTTTCAGCCCTCCACTTT	CASTSRGTAGFSALHF
NA	TRBV12-3/TRBV12-4	NA	TRBJ2-2	TGTGCCAGCAGCGAGGGGTGGACCGGGGAGCTGTTTTTT	CASSEGWTGELFF
once	TRBV2	NA	TRBJ2-1	TGTGCCAGCAGTGGGGACCGACGAGGTGAGCAGTTCTTC	CASSGDRRGEQFF
NA	TRBV7-9	NA	TRBJ1-6	TGTGCCAGCAGCTTTGTTAATTCACCCCTCCACTTT	CASSFVNSPLHF
NA	TRBV30	NA	TRBJ1-4	TGTGCCTGGACAGAGGGTGCAACTAATGAAAAACTGTTTTTT	CAWTEGATNEKLFF
NA	TRBV3-1/TRBV3-2	NA	TRBJ1-2	TGTGCCAGCAGCCAACGGGGAGGACGTGTAGTAGGTGGCTACACCTTC	CASSQRGGRVVGGYTF
NA	TRBV5-6	NA	TRBJ1-2	TGTGCCAGCAGCCAGGTTGGGTTGAGGGGCGGGATCTATGGCTACACCTTC	CASSQVGLRGGIYGYTF
NA	TRBV6-1	NA	TRBJ1-3	TGTGCCAGCAGTGGAGCGGCGGGGGAATATGCTGGAAACACCATATATTTT	CASSGAAGEYAGNTIYF
once	TRBV6-5	NA	TRBJ1-2	TGTGCCAGCAGACCCCAGGGAGCTAACTATGGCTACACCTTC	CASRPQGANYGYTF
NA	TRBV27	NA	TRBJ1-1	TGTGCCAGCAGTTTACAGGGGAGCAGTAAGGCTTTCTTT	CASSLQGSSKAFF
NA	TRBV29-1	NA	TRBJ1-2	TGCAGCGTGGAGCACCAGATCTATGGCTACACCTTC	CSVEHQIYGYTF
NA	TRBV19	NA	TRBJ1-5	TGTGCCAGTAGTATAGCCACTAAAGCTTTACAGCCCCAGCATTTT	CASSIATKALQPQHF
NA	TRBV5-1	TRBD1	TRBJ2-1	TGCGCCAGCAGGTCCTCGGGGACAGACTACAATGAGCAGTTCTTC	CASRSSGTDYNEQFF
NA	TRBV4-2	TRBD2	TRBJ2-1	TGTGCCAGCAGCCAAGACCTAGCGGTCCCCAATGAGCAGTTCTTC	CASSQDLAVPNEQFF
NA	TRBV30	NA	TRBJ2-3	TGTGCCTGGGCGCAGGGGTTGAGAAAAACAGATACGCAGTATTTT	CAWAQGLRKTDTQYF
NA	TRBV6-2/TRBV6-3	NA	TRBJ1-1	TGTGCCAGCAGTTACGGAGGGGTGGGAAACACTGAAGCTTTCTTT	CASSYGGVGNTEAFF
NA	TRBV6-5	NA	TRBJ2-1	TGTGCCAGCAGGAAGGTGACTTACAATGAGCAGTTCTTC	CASRKVTYNEQFF
NA	TRBV28	NA	TRBJ1-5	TGTGCCAGCAGGGACAGCAATCAGCCCCAGCATTTT	CASRDSNQPQHF
NA	TRBV6-1	TRBD1	TRBJ1-1	TGTGCCAGCAGTGAAGTAGGGGGCGCAGCTTTCTTT	CASSEVGGAAFF
NA	TRBV4-3	NA	TRBJ2-7	TGCGCCAGCAGCCAATCCGGGGGACAGTCCCCCTACGAGCAGTACTTC	CASSQSGGQSPYEQYF
NA	TRBV11-2	NA	TRBJ1-2	TGTGCCAGCAGCTTTTTCGGGCGGCGTCTTAACTATGGCTACACCTTC	CASSFFGRRLNYGYTF
NA	TRBV9	TRBD2	TRBJ2-1	TGTGCCAGCAGCGTAGAAGCTAGCGGGAGCAATGAGCAGTTCTTC	CASSVEASGSNEQFF